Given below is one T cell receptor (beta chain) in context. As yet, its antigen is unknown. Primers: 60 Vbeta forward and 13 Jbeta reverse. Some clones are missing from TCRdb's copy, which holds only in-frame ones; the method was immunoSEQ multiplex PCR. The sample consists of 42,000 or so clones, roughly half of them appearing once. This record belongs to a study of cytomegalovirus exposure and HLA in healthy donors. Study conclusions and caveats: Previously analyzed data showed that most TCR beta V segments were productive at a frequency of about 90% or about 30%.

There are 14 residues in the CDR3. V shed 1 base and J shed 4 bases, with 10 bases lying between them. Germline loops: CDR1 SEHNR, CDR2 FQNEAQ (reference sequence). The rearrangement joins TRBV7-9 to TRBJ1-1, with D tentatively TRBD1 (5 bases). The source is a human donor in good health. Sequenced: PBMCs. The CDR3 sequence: CASSLGQSVTEAFF. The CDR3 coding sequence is TGTGCCAGCAGCTTAGGACAGAGTGTCACTGAAGCTTTCTTT.